A selection of T cell receptor beta chains follows, all from one sample in a study of T cell responses to AZD1222 COVID-19 vaccine. Profiling relied on immunoSEQ multiplex PCR, and the TCRdb table lists in-frame clones only, not all of them. Of around 140,000 clones in the sample, over 80% were seen once. Sequences were derived from peripheral blood, sampled 28 days after the second AZD1222 dose. The receptors were gathered from an adult who received the AZD1222 COVID-19 vaccine. Each CDR3 is given with its conserved first and last residue. The D gene is left open where the match is weak. For some rows the clone size is stated as once, few or many, or as a class when expanded; others skip it.

clone size: NA
V gene: TRBV5-1
D gene: TRBD2
J gene: TRBJ2-7
CDR3 length: 15
CDR3 protein: CASSLVAGSSYEQYF
CDR3 DNA: TGCGCCAGCAGCTTGGTAGCGGGCAGCTCCTACGAGCAGTACTTC

clone size: NA
V gene: TRBV5-1
D gene: NA
J gene: TRBJ1-2
CDR3 length: 14
CDR3 protein: CASSLGPSSYGYTF
CDR3 DNA: TGCGCCAGCAGCTTGGGCCCCTCCAGCTATGGCTACACCTTC

clone size: NA
V gene: TRBV14
D gene: NA
J gene: TRBJ1-1
CDR3 length: 13
CDR3 protein: CASSQGWNTEAFF
CDR3 DNA: TGTGCCAGCAGCCAAGGCTGGAACACTGAAGCTTTCTTT

clone size: NA
V gene: TRBV19
D gene: NA
J gene: TRBJ1-5
CDR3 length: 16
CDR3 protein: CASSMGGGLGSQPQHF
CDR3 DNA: TGTGCCAGTAGTATGGGCGGAGGTCTTGGAAGTCAGCCCCAGCATTTT

clone size: once
V gene: TRBV6-2/TRBV6-3
D gene: TRBD1
J gene: TRBJ1-1
CDR3 length: 15
CDR3 protein: CASSYSYPTGDSTFF
CDR3 DNA: TGTGCCAGCAGTTACTCGTATCCGACAGGGGACTCGACTTTCTTT

clone size: NA
V gene: TRBV4-1
D gene: NA
J gene: TRBJ2-4
CDR3 length: 15
CDR3 protein: CASSQEGVAANIQYF
CDR3 DNA: TGCGCCAGCAGCCAGGAGGGGGTAGCGGCAAACATTCAGTACTTC

clone size: NA
V gene: TRBV3-1/TRBV3-2
D gene: NA
J gene: TRBJ1-2
CDR3 length: 17
CDR3 protein: CASSQSRSRGGDYGYTF
CDR3 DNA: TGTGCCAGCAGCCAAAGCCGTAGTCGGGGGGGCGACTATGGCTACACCTTC

clone size: NA
V gene: TRBV7-2
D gene: TRBD2
J gene: TRBJ2-5
CDR3 length: 17
CDR3 protein: CASSPGLAGAEGETQYF
CDR3 DNA: TGTGCCAGCAGCCCGGGGCTAGCGGGAGCCGAGGGGGAGACCCAGTACTTC

clone size: NA
V gene: TRBV5-1
D gene: NA
J gene: TRBJ1-4
CDR3 length: 16
CDR3 protein: CASSLDRRGWNEKLFF
CDR3 DNA: TGCGCCAGCAGCTTAGACAGGAGAGGGTGGAATGAAAAACTGTTTTTT

clone size: once
V gene: TRBV9
D gene: NA
J gene: TRBJ2-2
CDR3 length: 13
CDR3 protein: CASSPSNTGELFF
CDR3 DNA: TGTGCCAGCAGCCCCTCGAACACCGGGGAGCTGTTTTTT

clone size: NA
V gene: TRBV29-1
D gene: TRBD2
J gene: TRBJ2-7
CDR3 length: 13
CDR3 protein: CSVAIRTSYEQYF
CDR3 DNA: TGCAGCGTTGCTATCCGGACTAGCTACGAGCAGTACTTC

clone size: NA
V gene: TRBV5-4
D gene: NA
J gene: TRBJ2-7
CDR3 length: 14
CDR3 protein: CASSQGQGPYEQYF
CDR3 DNA: TGTGCCAGCAGCCAAGGGCAAGGTCCCTACGAGCAGTACTTC

clone size: few
V gene: TRBV18
D gene: TRBD2
J gene: TRBJ2-1
CDR3 length: 15
CDR3 protein: CASSPRTSGSGEQFF
CDR3 DNA: TGTGCCAGCTCACCAAGGACTAGCGGGAGTGGGGAGCAGTTCTTC

clone size: NA
V gene: TRBV11-2
D gene: NA
J gene: TRBJ2-4
CDR3 length: 14
CDR3 protein: CASSLHRAANIQYF
CDR3 DNA: TGTGCCAGCAGCTTACACCGGGCTGCAAACATTCAGTACTTC

clone size: NA
V gene: TRBV9
D gene: TRBD1
J gene: TRBJ1-5
CDR3 length: 18
CDR3 protein: CASSSGTGELFSNQPQHF
CDR3 DNA: TGTGCCAGCAGCTCAGGGACAGGGGAGTTGTTTAGCAATCAGCCCCAGCATTTT

clone size: NA
V gene: TRBV19
D gene: TRBD1
J gene: TRBJ1-4
CDR3 length: 13
CDR3 protein: CASAGTGNEKLFF
CDR3 DNA: TGTGCCAGTGCGGGGACAGGGAATGAAAAACTGTTTTTT

clone size: NA
V gene: TRBV5-1
D gene: NA
J gene: TRBJ2-3
CDR3 length: 15
CDR3 protein: CASSTGTRGLDTQYF
CDR3 DNA: TGCGCCAGCAGCACGGGGACTCGTGGGCTAGATACGCAGTATTTT

clone size: once
V gene: TRBV19
D gene: NA
J gene: TRBJ2-7
CDR3 length: 14
CDR3 protein: CASSMKAGYYEQYF
CDR3 DNA: TGTGCCAGTAGTATGAAGGCGGGTTACTACGAGCAGTACTTC

clone size: NA
V gene: TRBV11-3
D gene: NA
J gene: TRBJ1-4
CDR3 length: 13
CDR3 protein: CASSLVRGEKLFF
CDR3 DNA: TGTGCCAGCAGCTTAGTTCGGGGAGAAAAACTGTTTTTT

clone size: NA
V gene: TRBV28
D gene: NA
J gene: TRBJ2-3
CDR3 length: 14
CDR3 protein: CASSLPDRVDTQYF
CDR3 DNA: TGTGCCAGCAGTTTACCCGACCGTGTCGATACGCAGTATTTT

clone size: NA
V gene: TRBV2
D gene: TRBD1
J gene: TRBJ1-2
CDR3 length: 13
CDR3 protein: CASSADRDYGYTF
CDR3 DNA: TGTGCCAGCAGCGCTGACAGGGATTATGGCTACACCTTC

clone size: NA
V gene: TRBV6-4
D gene: NA
J gene: TRBJ2-3
CDR3 length: 15
CDR3 protein: CASSLAETGTDTQYF
CDR3 DNA: TGTGCCAGCAGTCTAGCTGAGACTGGCACAGATACGCAGTATTTT

clone size: NA
V gene: TRBV5-8
D gene: NA
J gene: TRBJ1-4
CDR3 length: 14
CDR3 protein: CASSLLGRDEKLFF
CDR3 DNA: TGTGCCAGCAGCTTGTTGGGACGTGATGAAAAACTGTTTTTT

clone size: NA
V gene: TRBV15
D gene: NA
J gene: TRBJ2-1
CDR3 length: 14
CDR3 protein: CATSRVSGKDEQFF
CDR3 DNA: TGTGCCACCAGCAGAGTATCAGGGAAGGATGAGCAGTTCTTC

clone size: NA
V gene: TRBV7-3
D gene: NA
J gene: TRBJ1-2
CDR3 length: 14
CDR3 protein: CASSPRVGEYGYTF
CDR3 DNA: TGTGCCAGCAGCCCCAGGGTGGGAGAATATGGCTACACCTTC

clone size: NA
V gene: TRBV28
D gene: NA
J gene: TRBJ1-4
CDR3 length: 15
CDR3 protein: CASSLDWGRNEKLFF
CDR3 DNA: TGTGCCAGCAGTCTCGACTGGGGCCGGAATGAAAAACTGTTTTTT

clone size: NA
V gene: TRBV7-9
D gene: NA
J gene: TRBJ2-1
CDR3 length: 15
CDR3 protein: CASSPLGLGSNEQFF
CDR3 DNA: TGTGCCAGCAGCCCCCTAGGGTTAGGGTCCAATGAGCAGTTCTTC

clone size: NA
V gene: TRBV10-3
D gene: NA
J gene: TRBJ2-7
CDR3 length: 14
CDR3 protein: CAISGQGRAGEQYF
CDR3 DNA: TGTGCCATCAGTGGACAGGGAAGAGCGGGAGAGCAGTACTTC

clone size: NA
V gene: TRBV9
D gene: TRBD1
J gene: TRBJ2-2
CDR3 length: 15
CDR3 protein: CASSGRGPMTGELFF
CDR3 DNA: TGTGCCAGCAGCGGCAGGGGGCCTATGACCGGGGAGCTGTTTTTT

clone size: NA
V gene: TRBV19
D gene: NA
J gene: TRBJ1-5
CDR3 length: 12
CDR3 protein: CASSIGEQPQHF
CDR3 DNA: TGTGCCAGTAGTATCGGTGAGCAGCCCCAGCATTTT

clone size: NA
V gene: TRBV20-1
D gene: NA
J gene: TRBJ2-2
CDR3 length: 13
CDR3 protein: CSASAGNTGELFF
CDR3 DNA: TGCAGTGCTAGTGCAGGAAACACCGGGGAGCTGTTTTTT

clone size: NA
V gene: TRBV30
D gene: NA
J gene: TRBJ1-6
CDR3 length: 12
CDR3 protein: CAWGTYNSPLHF
CDR3 DNA: TGTGCCTGGGGAACTTATAATTCACCCCTCCACTTT

clone size: once
V gene: TRBV15
D gene: NA
J gene: TRBJ1-1
CDR3 length: 13
CDR3 protein: CATSRGGSTEAFF
CDR3 DNA: TGTGCCACCAGCCGAGGGGGTAGCACTGAAGCTTTCTTT

clone size: NA
V gene: TRBV7-2
D gene: NA
J gene: TRBJ1-2
CDR3 length: 15
CDR3 protein: CASSLQQGPTSGYTF
CDR3 DNA: TGTGCCAGCAGCTTACAGCAGGGCCCCACAAGTGGCTACACCTTC

clone size: NA
V gene: TRBV15
D gene: TRBD2
J gene: TRBJ2-5
CDR3 length: 15
CDR3 protein: CATSSLAGDRETQYF
CDR3 DNA: TGTGCCACCAGCAGCCTAGCGGGAGATCGGGAGACCCAGTACTTC

clone size: NA
V gene: TRBV6-1
D gene: NA
J gene: TRBJ2-3
CDR3 length: 15
CDR3 protein: CASSEGGVSTDTQYF
CDR3 DNA: TGTGCCAGCAGTGAAGGAGGGGTTTCCACAGATACGCAGTATTTT

clone size: NA
V gene: TRBV28
D gene: TRBD1
J gene: TRBJ1-2
CDR3 length: 12
CDR3 protein: CASSGTGGPYTF
CDR3 DNA: TGTGCCAGTTCCGGGACAGGGGGTCCCTACACCTTC

clone size: NA
V gene: TRBV27
D gene: TRBD2
J gene: TRBJ2-6
CDR3 length: 17
CDR3 protein: CASSLFSGAAGANVLTF
CDR3 DNA: TGTGCCAGCAGTTTATTTAGCGGGGCCGCTGGGGCCAACGTCCTGACTTTC

clone size: NA
V gene: TRBV19
D gene: TRBD1
J gene: TRBJ1-2
CDR3 length: 15
CDR3 protein: CASSIQGTANYGYTF
CDR3 DNA: TGTGCCAGTAGTATTCAAGGGACAGCTAACTATGGCTACACCTTC

clone size: NA
V gene: TRBV9
D gene: NA
J gene: TRBJ1-4
CDR3 length: 15
CDR3 protein: CASSNSWTDNEKLFF
CDR3 DNA: TGTGCCAGCAGCAATAGTTGGACAGATAATGAAAAACTGTTTTTT

clone size: NA
V gene: TRBV4-3
D gene: NA
J gene: TRBJ2-6
CDR3 length: 17
CDR3 protein: CASSQESSWAGANVLTF
CDR3 DNA: TGCGCCAGCAGCCAAGAAAGCAGTTGGGCTGGGGCCAACGTCCTGACTTTC

clone size: NA
V gene: TRBV19
D gene: TRBD2
J gene: TRBJ2-5
CDR3 length: 17
CDR3 protein: CASSIDSGRDFQETQYF
CDR3 DNA: TGTGCCAGTAGTATAGATAGCGGGAGGGACTTTCAAGAGACCCAGTACTTC

clone size: NA
V gene: TRBV28
D gene: TRBD1
J gene: TRBJ2-1
CDR3 length: 15
CDR3 protein: CASSLGTASYNEQFF
CDR3 DNA: TGTGCCAGCAGTCTCGGGACAGCCTCCTACAATGAGCAGTTCTTC

clone size: NA
V gene: TRBV24-1
D gene: NA
J gene: TRBJ2-1
CDR3 length: 15
CDR3 protein: CATSDRRATLNEQFF
CDR3 DNA: TGTGCCACCAGTGATCGCCGGGCCACACTCAATGAGCAGTTCTTC

clone size: NA
V gene: TRBV21-1
D gene: NA
J gene: TRBJ2-3
CDR3 length: 16
CDR3 protein: CASSTVEGLVTDTQYF
CDR3 DNA: TGTGCCAGCAGCACCGTCGAGGGACTAGTGACAGATACGCAGTATTTT

clone size: NA
V gene: TRBV3-1/TRBV3-2
D gene: TRBD1
J gene: TRBJ1-1
CDR3 length: 14
CDR3 protein: CASSPSRGLTEAFF
CDR3 DNA: TGTGCCAGCAGCCCCAGCAGGGGGCTTACTGAAGCTTTCTTT

clone size: NA
V gene: TRBV5-1
D gene: NA
J gene: TRBJ1-3
CDR3 length: 17
CDR3 protein: CASSPLPQGDSGNTIYF
CDR3 DNA: TGCGCCAGCAGCCCGCTCCCCCAGGGAGACTCTGGAAACACCATATATTTT

clone size: once
V gene: TRBV7-2
D gene: TRBD2
J gene: TRBJ2-3
CDR3 length: 17
CDR3 protein: CASSLGWRREGADTQYF
CDR3 DNA: TGTGCCAGCAGCTTAGGTTGGAGGCGGGAGGGGGCAGATACGCAGTATTTT

clone size: NA
V gene: TRBV11-2
D gene: NA
J gene: TRBJ2-3
CDR3 length: 14
CDR3 protein: CASSPLGGTDTQYF
CDR3 DNA: TGTGCCAGCAGCCCGCTAGGGGGCACAGATACGCAGTATTTT

clone size: NA
V gene: TRBV29-1
D gene: NA
J gene: TRBJ2-1
CDR3 length: 11
CDR3 protein: CSVGTPNEQFF
CDR3 DNA: TGCAGCGTTGGGACTCCAAATGAGCAGTTCTTC

clone size: NA
V gene: TRBV30
D gene: NA
J gene: TRBJ2-2
CDR3 length: 12
CDR3 protein: CAWRGWDGELFF
CDR3 DNA: TGTGCCTGGAGAGGGTGGGACGGGGAGCTGTTTTTT

clone size: NA
V gene: TRBV6-5
D gene: TRBD1
J gene: TRBJ1-3
CDR3 length: 14
CDR3 protein: CASSTGQGGNTIYF
CDR3 DNA: TGTGCCAGCAGTACGGGACAGGGGGGGAACACCATATATTTT

clone size: NA
V gene: TRBV28
D gene: TRBD2
J gene: TRBJ2-5
CDR3 length: 14
CDR3 protein: CASSSGGVGETQYF
CDR3 DNA: TGTGCCAGCAGTTCGGGAGGAGTAGGGGAGACCCAGTACTTC

clone size: NA
V gene: TRBV5-8
D gene: NA
J gene: TRBJ2-7
CDR3 length: 16
CDR3 protein: CASSLGGWDTLREQYF
CDR3 DNA: TGTGCCAGCAGCTTGGGAGGCTGGGACACCTTAAGGGAGCAGTACTTC

clone size: NA
V gene: TRBV7-9
D gene: TRBD2
J gene: TRBJ2-1
CDR3 length: 15
CDR3 protein: CASSLAGRGRDEQFF
CDR3 DNA: TGTGCCAGCAGCTTAGCAGGTCGGGGGAGGGATGAGCAGTTCTTC

clone size: NA
V gene: TRBV29-1
D gene: NA
J gene: TRBJ2-5
CDR3 length: 12
CDR3 protein: CSVGREQETQYF
CDR3 DNA: TGCAGCGTGGGCCGGGAGCAAGAGACCCAGTACTTC

clone size: NA
V gene: TRBV28
D gene: NA
J gene: TRBJ1-1
CDR3 length: 11
CDR3 protein: CASSLQTEAFF
CDR3 DNA: TGTGCCAGCAGCCTGCAGACTGAAGCTTTCTTT

clone size: NA
V gene: TRBV24-1
D gene: TRBD2
J gene: TRBJ2-1
CDR3 length: 17
CDR3 protein: CATSDPGAGFSYNEQFF
CDR3 DNA: TGTGCCACCAGTGATCCGGGAGCGGGATTCTCCTACAATGAGCAGTTCTTC